Listed below are T cell receptor beta chains from one sample, sequenced in a study of T-cell memory formation after mild COVID-19. TCRdb processed the 5' RACE reads anew with MiXCR; each CDR3 protein has one entry. The sample contains around 130,000 distinct CDR3 sequences, 15% to 20% of which appear only once. Source material: PBMCs or a T cell subset sorted from them (not recorded which). These receptors were collected from an adult woman who had mild COVID-19 (a few samples of this study predate the infection). Cell type and time point are not known. Each CDR3 is given with its conserved first and last residue. The order of the fields is clone size, D gene, J gene, V gene, CDR3 protein, CDR3 DNA. A D gene is named only where the DNA matches it firmly. Size values are once, few and many counts, or a class for expanded clones, and some rows have none.

clone size: few
D gene: .
J gene: TRBJ2-5
V gene: TRBV29-1
CDR3 protein: CSVELAGYQETQYF
CDR3 DNA: TGCAGCGTAGAACTAGCCGGGTACCAAGAGACCCAGTACTTC

clone size: .
D gene: .
J gene: TRBJ1-4
V gene: TRBV4-2
CDR3 protein: CASSQDRPGGSTNEKLFF
CDR3 DNA: TGTGCCAGCAGCCAAGACCGTCCTGGGGGATCAACTAATGAAAAACTGTTTTTT

clone size: few
D gene: .
J gene: TRBJ2-3
V gene: TRBV5-6
CDR3 protein: CASSSVGARGTDTQYF
CDR3 DNA: TGTGCCAGCAGCTCCGTGGGGGCGAGGGGCACAGATACGCAGTATTTT

clone size: .
D gene: TRBD1
J gene: TRBJ1-4
V gene: TRBV6-5
CDR3 protein: CASSYGQGINEKLFF
CDR3 DNA: TGTGCCAGCAGTTACGGACAGGGGATCAATGAAAAACTGTTTTTT

clone size: few
D gene: .
J gene: TRBJ2-2
V gene: TRBV29-1
CDR3 protein: CSVAGQYTGELFF
CDR3 DNA: TGCAGCGTCGCGGGACAGTACACCGGGGAGCTGTTTTTT

clone size: few
D gene: .
J gene: TRBJ2-5
V gene: TRBV5-5
CDR3 protein: CASSLYREETQYF
CDR3 DNA: TGTGCCAGCAGCTTGTACAGGGAAGAGACCCAGTACTTC

clone size: .
D gene: .
J gene: TRBJ1-1
V gene: TRBV7-9
CDR3 protein: CASSLQGYVEAFF
CDR3 DNA: TGTGCCAGCAGCTTACAAGGATATGTTGAAGCTTTCTTT

clone size: few
D gene: .
J gene: TRBJ1-1
V gene: TRBV2
CDR3 protein: CASRNRETEAFF
CDR3 DNA: TGTGCCAGCAGGAACAGGGAAACTGAAGCTTTCTTT

clone size: few
D gene: TRBD1
J gene: TRBJ2-1
V gene: TRBV12-3/TRBV12-4
CDR3 protein: CASSRTGDNYNEQFF
CDR3 DNA: TGTGCCAGCAGCCGGACAGGGGACAACTACAATGAGCAGTTCTTC

clone size: few
D gene: TRBD2
J gene: TRBJ2-1
V gene: TRBV25-1
CDR3 protein: CASSEFSLAGVTQFF
CDR3 DNA: TGTGCCAGCAGTGAATTTTCACTAGCGGGAGTAACCCAGTTCTTC

clone size: few
D gene: TRBD2
J gene: TRBJ2-7
V gene: TRBV7-2
CDR3 protein: CASRFATGTSSEQYF
CDR3 DNA: TGTGCCAGCAGGTTCGCAACCGGGACTAGCAGCGAGCAGTACTTC

clone size: many
D gene: .
J gene: TRBJ2-1
V gene: TRBV7-9
CDR3 protein: CASSLAGLSNEQFF
CDR3 DNA: TGTGCCAGCAGCTTAGCCGGACTTTCCAATGAGCAGTTCTTC

clone size: .
D gene: TRBD1
J gene: TRBJ1-1
V gene: TRBV5-1
CDR3 protein: CASTRGGQGGGTEAFF
CDR3 DNA: TGCGCCAGCACAAGAGGTGGACAGGGGGGCGGCACTGAAGCTTTCTTT

clone size: few
D gene: .
J gene: TRBJ2-3
V gene: TRBV5-1
CDR3 protein: CASSFRGSSSTDTQYF
CDR3 DNA: TGCGCCAGCAGCTTTAGGGGTTCCTCTAGCACAGATACGCAGTATTTT

clone size: many
D gene: TRBD2
J gene: TRBJ2-1
V gene: TRBV7-9
CDR3 protein: CASSPPGVAGPEQFF
CDR3 DNA: TGTGCCAGCAGCCCTCCGGGAGTAGCGGGGCCAGAGCAGTTCTTC

clone size: few
D gene: .
J gene: TRBJ2-1
V gene: TRBV3-1
CDR3 protein: CASSPVGSYNEQFF
CDR3 DNA: TGTGCCAGCAGCCCCGTTGGTAGCTACAATGAGCAGTTCTTC

clone size: many
D gene: TRBD1
J gene: TRBJ2-3
V gene: TRBV6-2/TRBV6-3
CDR3 protein: CASSYSGQGTDTQYF
CDR3 DNA: TGTGCCAGCAGTTACTCCGGACAGGGCACAGATACGCAGTATTTT

clone size: few
D gene: .
J gene: TRBJ2-1
V gene: TRBV7-9
CDR3 protein: CASSLVQGPPNEQFF
CDR3 DNA: TGTGCCAGCAGCTTAGTCCAGGGTCCTCCCAATGAGCAGTTCTTC

clone size: .
D gene: .
J gene: TRBJ1-2
V gene: TRBV12-3/TRBV12-4
CDR3 protein: CASSFSAGVEGYTF
CDR3 DNA: TGTGCCAGCAGTTTTTCGGCAGGGGTGGAGGGCTACACCTTC

clone size: few
D gene: .
J gene: TRBJ1-1
V gene: TRBV3-1
CDR3 protein: CASSQDAGPNTEAFF
CDR3 DNA: TGTGCCAGCAGCCAAGATGCAGGGCCGAACACTGAAGCTTTCTTT

clone size: .
D gene: .
J gene: TRBJ2-3
V gene: TRBV9
CDR3 protein: CASSVESGAQYF
CDR3 DNA: TGTGCCAGCAGCGTAGAGAGTGGGGCGCAGTATTTT

clone size: few
D gene: .
J gene: TRBJ2-5
V gene: TRBV4-2
CDR3 protein: CASSEGGPQETQYF
CDR3 DNA: TGTGCCAGCAGCGAAGGGGGGCCCCAAGAGACCCAGTACTTC

clone size: few
D gene: TRBD2
J gene: TRBJ2-3
V gene: TRBV11-2
CDR3 protein: CASSSVAGGPRTQYF
CDR3 DNA: TGTGCCAGCAGCTCCGTAGCGGGAGGGCCGAGGACGCAGTATTTT

clone size: few
D gene: .
J gene: TRBJ2-1
V gene: TRBV7-2
CDR3 protein: CASSRTKNNEQFF
CDR3 DNA: TGTGCCAGCAGCCGGACTAAGAACAATGAGCAGTTCTTC

clone size: few
D gene: .
J gene: TRBJ1-2
V gene: TRBV6-2/TRBV6-3
CDR3 protein: CASSPRGNGYTF
CDR3 DNA: TGTGCCAGCAGTCCTCGGGGCAATGGCTACACCTTC

clone size: few
D gene: .
J gene: TRBJ2-4
V gene: TRBV9
CDR3 protein: CASSVEGISVGNIQYF
CDR3 DNA: TGTGCCAGCAGCGTAGAAGGAATTAGCGTCGGAAACATTCAGTACTTC

clone size: .
D gene: TRBD2
J gene: TRBJ2-7
V gene: TRBV10-3
CDR3 protein: CAISDSTGLAGADSYEQYF
CDR3 DNA: TGTGCCATCAGTGACTCGACTGGACTAGCGGGAGCCGATTCCTACGAGCAGTACTTC

clone size: .
D gene: .
J gene: TRBJ2-3
V gene: TRBV12-3/TRBV12-4
CDR3 protein: CASGGAMTDTQYF
CDR3 DNA: TGTGCCAGCGGGGGGGCCATGACAGATACGCAGTATTTT

clone size: .
D gene: TRBD1
J gene: TRBJ1-4
V gene: TRBV27
CDR3 protein: CASSSRIQGGIEKLFF
CDR3 DNA: TGTGCCAGCAGTTCAAGGATACAGGGGGGGATTGAAAAACTGTTTTTT

clone size: few
D gene: .
J gene: TRBJ1-1
V gene: TRBV27
CDR3 protein: CASSSSDSPFAEAFF
CDR3 DNA: TGTGCCAGCAGTTCGTCCGACAGTCCTTTCGCTGAAGCTTTCTTT

clone size: .
D gene: .
J gene: TRBJ1-2
V gene: TRBV18
CDR3 protein: CASSPHQGANYTF
CDR3 DNA: TGTGCCAGCTCACCACATCAGGGCGCGAACTACACCTTC

clone size: few
D gene: .
J gene: TRBJ2-1
V gene: TRBV2
CDR3 protein: CASQGRSGRLEQFF
CDR3 DNA: TGTGCCAGTCAGGGGCGGTCGGGACGGTTGGAGCAGTTCTTC

clone size: .
D gene: .
J gene: TRBJ1-1
V gene: TRBV27
CDR3 protein: CASSTYRAVGNTEAFF
CDR3 DNA: TGTGCCAGCAGTACCTACCGGGCAGTTGGGAACACTGAAGCTTTCTTT

clone size: .
D gene: .
J gene: TRBJ2-1
V gene: TRBV29-1
CDR3 protein: CSVVLPPGIYNEQFF
CDR3 DNA: TGCAGCGTTGTCCTCCCCCCGGGGATTTACAATGAGCAGTTCTTC

clone size: .
D gene: .
J gene: TRBJ1-3
V gene: TRBV4-2
CDR3 protein: CASSQDLPGNTIYF
CDR3 DNA: TGTGCCAGCAGCCAAGATTTACCCGGAAACACCATATATTTT

clone size: few
D gene: TRBD2
J gene: TRBJ2-2
V gene: TRBV6-1
CDR3 protein: CASKVAGVDTGELFF
CDR3 DNA: TGTGCCAGCAAGGTGGCGGGAGTAGATACCGGGGAGCTGTTTTTT

clone size: few
D gene: TRBD1
J gene: TRBJ2-7
V gene: TRBV5-1
CDR3 protein: CASSSDFWGQGSYEQYF
CDR3 DNA: TGCGCCAGCAGTTCTGACTTTTGGGGACAGGGTTCCTACGAGCAGTACTTC

clone size: few
D gene: .
J gene: TRBJ2-5
V gene: TRBV7-8
CDR3 protein: CASSLGRQARETQYF
CDR3 DNA: TGTGCCAGCAGCTTGGGCAGACAGGCCCGGGAGACCCAGTACTTC

clone size: .
D gene: .
J gene: TRBJ2-7
V gene: TRBV18
CDR3 protein: CASSPPTAYEQYF
CDR3 DNA: TGTGCCAGCTCACCACCGACCGCGTACGAGCAGTACTTC

clone size: few
D gene: .
J gene: TRBJ2-1
V gene: TRBV4-1
CDR3 protein: CASSQGGTSEQFF
CDR3 DNA: TGCGCCAGCAGCCAAGGGGGGACATCCGAGCAGTTCTTC

clone size: .
D gene: TRBD2
J gene: TRBJ2-7
V gene: TRBV11-1
CDR3 protein: CASSFAGGTYEQYF
CDR3 DNA: TGTGCCAGCAGCTTTGCGGGAGGGACCTACGAGCAGTACTTC

clone size: many
D gene: .
J gene: TRBJ2-3
V gene: TRBV29-1
CDR3 protein: CSVRRDMADTQYF
CDR3 DNA: TGCAGCGTTCGGCGGGACATGGCAGATACGCAGTATTTT

clone size: .
D gene: TRBD1
J gene: TRBJ2-1
V gene: TRBV7-2
CDR3 protein: CASSSRTGKNEQFF
CDR3 DNA: TGTGCCAGCAGCTCTCGGACAGGGAAGAATGAGCAGTTCTTC

clone size: .
D gene: .
J gene: TRBJ2-5
V gene: TRBV7-2
CDR3 protein: CASSLTRLGQETQYF
CDR3 DNA: TGTGCCAGCAGCCTGACGAGGCTTGGCCAAGAGACCCAGTACTTC

clone size: few
D gene: TRBD2
J gene: TRBJ2-3
V gene: TRBV6-2/TRBV6-3
CDR3 protein: CASSYEYTLAGEDTQYF
CDR3 DNA: TGTGCCAGCAGTTACGAATACACACTAGCGGGAGAAGATACGCAGTATTTT

clone size: .
D gene: .
J gene: TRBJ1-1
V gene: TRBV24-1
CDR3 protein: CATSQGWNTEAFF
CDR3 DNA: TGTGCCACCAGTCAGGGCTGGAACACTGAAGCTTTCTTT

clone size: .
D gene: .
J gene: TRBJ1-2
V gene: TRBV18
CDR3 protein: CASSSLTEGYTF
CDR3 DNA: TGTGCCAGCTCTAGTCTGACGGAAGGCTACACCTTC

clone size: .
D gene: TRBD1
J gene: TRBJ1-2
V gene: TRBV7-9
CDR3 protein: CASSSGTGTGLSGYTF
CDR3 DNA: TGTGCCAGCAGCTCCGGCACCGGGACAGGGTTAAGTGGCTACACCTTC

clone size: .
D gene: .
J gene: TRBJ2-1
V gene: TRBV11-2
CDR3 protein: CASSFERDNEQFF
CDR3 DNA: TGTGCCAGCAGCTTCGAGAGAGACAATGAGCAGTTCTTC

clone size: few
D gene: TRBD1
J gene: TRBJ2-5
V gene: TRBV4-3
CDR3 protein: CASSQESRTGLETQYF
CDR3 DNA: TGCGCCAGCAGCCAAGAATCTAGGACAGGGTTGGAGACCCAGTACTTC

clone size: .
D gene: TRBD2
J gene: TRBJ2-7
V gene: TRBV5-4
CDR3 protein: CASSSWDRDGRDEQYF
CDR3 DNA: TGTGCCAGCAGCTCCTGGGACCGGGACGGGAGGGACGAGCAGTACTTC

clone size: few
D gene: TRBD2
J gene: TRBJ2-2
V gene: TRBV9
CDR3 protein: CASSVEGGGPNTGELFF
CDR3 DNA: TGTGCCAGCAGCGTAGAGGGCGGGGGGCCGAACACCGGGGAGCTGTTTTTT

clone size: .
D gene: TRBD1
J gene: TRBJ1-5
V gene: TRBV7-9
CDR3 protein: CASSLGQGADQPQHF
CDR3 DNA: TGTGCCAGCAGCTTAGGACAGGGGGCGGATCAGCCCCAGCATTTT